Below, 29 T cell receptor beta chains from the same sample are listed, as sequenced in a study of identifying expanded T cells in peripheral blood. The data were produced by immunoSEQ multiplex PCR, yet TCRdb's version contains in-frame clones alone and is incomplete. The profile covers under 85,000 clones, with less than 90% appearing a single time and around 20% taken by the ten largest. The specimen was blood. These receptors all come from a person between 18 and 75 years old in good health.

The rearrangement joins TRBV5-4 to TRBJ2-7, with D unresolved. This CDR3 has 11 amino acids. V was cut by 2 bases and J by 5 bases, with 5 bases left in between. Germline V gene lookup returns CDR1 SGHNT and CDR2 YYREEE (reference sequence). CDR3 nucleotide sequence: TGTGCCAGCAGCTTATCCAACGAGCAGTACTTC. It encodes CASSLSNEQYF.

V gene TRBV4-2 combines with J gene TRBJ1-5; D is undetermined. The CDR3 spans 14 residues. The V end lost 0 bases, the J end lost 5 bases, and 8 bases lay between the germline ends. CDR1 and CDR2 (germline): LGHNA, YNFKEQ. CDR3 in amino acids: CASSQEKVDQPQHF. Written as DNA, the CDR3 is TGTGCCAGCAGCCAAGAAAAAGTTGATCAGCCCCAGCATTTT.

The chain has TRBV7-2 and TRBJ2-7; D is perhaps TRBD2 (8 bases). The germline V gene has CDR1 SGHTA and CDR2 FQGNSA. Trimming took off 7 bases at V and 2 bases at J, with 27 bases between the two ends. The length of the CDR3 is 18 residues. This CDR3 is CASINKEGGGRTPYEQYF. The CDR3 bases are TGTGCCAGCATCAATAAAGAAGGGGGCGGGAGGACTCCCTACGAGCAGTACTTC.

The CDR3 nucleotides read TGTGCCAGCAGTTGGTCAAGGAGTGGGACCGGGGAGCTGTTTTTT. Its translation is CASSWSRSGTGELFF. The chain carries TRBV28 and TRBJ2-2; D unresolved. V lost 4 bases, J lost 5 bases, and 14 bases lay in between. CDR1 is MDHEN, CDR2 SYDVKM, per germline. CDR3 length equals 15 residues.

The chain uses TRBV28 and TRBJ2-7; D is uncertain. Germline CDR1 is MDHEN and CDR2 is SYDVKM. V was clipped by 6 bases and J by 4 bases, with 16 bases between them. The CDR3 is 14 amino acids. The CDR3 region is CASSALPPGYEQYF. The CDR3 region has the DNA TGTGCCAGCAGCGCCCTACCCCCCGGGTACGAGCAGTACTTC.

The chain uses TRBV4-3 and TRBJ2-3, with D uncertain. This CDR3 spans 16 amino acids. Looked up from germline, CDR1 is LGHNA and CDR2 is YSLEER. The V end lost 0 bases, the J end lost 0 bases, and 10 bases lay between the germline ends. CDR3 in amino acids: CASSQDLGGSTDTQYF. In DNA form, the CDR3 reads TGCGCCAGCAGCCAAGATCTTGGCGGCAGCACAGATACGCAGTATTTT.

The V and J genes are TRBV2 and TRBJ1-2; D is unclear. V lost 1 base to trimming and J lost 6 bases, with 9 bases between them. This CDR3 is 13 amino acids long. Germline V gene lookup returns CDR1 SNHLY and CDR2 FYNNEI. DNA of the CDR3: TGTGCCAGCAGTGAAGAGGCAGGCCATGGCTACACCTTC. This sequence encodes CASSEEAGHGYTF.

The chain links TRBV15 to TRBJ2-7, with 8 bases matching TRBD2. The CDR3 is 19 amino acids. CDR1 and CDR2 (germline): LNHNV, YYDKDF (reference sequence). V trimming: 2 bases; J trimming: 0 bases; junction bases outside the gene matches: 15. CDR3 nucleotide sequence: TGTGCCACCAGCAGATCCGGACTAGCTAGTCCCATAAGCTCCTACGAGCAGTACTTC. This gives the protein CATSRSGLASPISSYEQYF. The variable domain in full, completed from reference TRBV15 and TRBJ2-7, reads DAMVIQNPRYQVTQFGKPVTLSCSQTLNHNVMYWYQQKSSQAPKLLFHYYDKDFNNEADTPDNFQSRRPNTSFCFLDIRSPGLGDTAMYLCATSRSGLASPISSYEQYFGPGTRLTVT.

V gene TRBV15 combines with J gene TRBJ2-1; unclear D gene. V dropped 0 bases and J dropped 6 bases, with 15 bases sitting between them. CDR3 size: 16 residues. Germline V gives CDR1 LNHNV, CDR2 YYDKDF (reference sequence). The CDR3 loop reads CATSRDQGTFGNEQFF. Written as DNA, the CDR3 is TGTGCCACCAGCAGAGATCAAGGAACCTTCGGCAATGAGCAGTTCTTC.

The chain combines TRBV29-1 with TRBJ2-7; the D gene is possibly TRBD1 (6 bases). Per germline, CDR1 SQVTM and CDR2 ANQGSEA. The CDR3 is 13 amino acids. Trimming stripped 8 bases from V and 1 base from J, with 15 bases between. CDR3 sequence reads: CSISDRGSYEQYF. The CDR3 coding sequence is TGCAGCATTTCAGATAGGGGGTCCTACGAGCAGTACTTC.

The chain carries TRBV28 and TRBJ1-4, with D possibly being TRBD1 (6 bases). The CDR3 totals 15 residues. CDR1 is MDHEN, CDR2 SYDVKM, per germline. V lost 4 bases, J lost 0 bases, and 9 bases lay in between. The CDR3 bases are TGTGCCAGCAGTTGGCAGGGGCCAACTAATGAAAAACTGTTTTTT. It yields the protein CASSWQGPTNEKLFF.

The chain uses TRBV27 and TRBJ1-5; 8 bases align to TRBD1. CDR3 size: 14 residues. Germline V lookup: CDR1 MNHEY, CDR2 SMNVEV (reference sequence). The junction had 6 bases not matched to a gene; V was cut back by 5 bases and J by 6 bases. CDR3 protein: CASSAGTGGQPQHF. The DNA for the CDR3 is TGTGCCAGCAGTGCAGGGACAGGAGGTCAGCCCCAGCATTTT.

The chain employs TRBV5-1 and TRBJ2-7; 12 bases line up with TRBD1. The CDR3 is made up of 16 amino acids. With V trimmed by 0 bases and J by 7 bases, 8 bases remained unmatched. Germline CDR1 reads SGHRS; CDR2 reads YFSETQ. CDR3 sequence (DNA): TGCGCCAGCAGCTTGGAGGATGGGACAGGGGGCGCGGAGCAGTACTTC. Protein product: CASSLEDGTGGAEQYF.

V and J are TRBV11-2 and TRBJ2-6; the D gene is possibly TRBD2 (5 bases). The CDR3 totals 15 residues. Germline CDR1 and CDR2: SGHAT and FQNNGV. Deletions cut 1 base from V and 2 bases from J, with 6 bases between. The CDR3 loop reads CASSLAGAGANVLTF. The CDR3 coding sequence is TGTGCCAGCAGCTTAGCCGGGGCTGGGGCCAACGTCCTGACTTTC.

The chain combines TRBV27 with TRBJ2-7, with D maybe TRBD2 (6 bases). V lost 5 bases to trimming and J lost 2 bases, with 13 bases between them. Germline V gene sequence: CDR1 MNHEY, CDR2 SMNVEV (reference sequence). The CDR3 spans 14 residues. In DNA form, the CDR3 reads TGTGCCAGCAGTCCCGGCGGGGTGACCTACGAGCAGTACTTC. Protein: CASSPGGVTYEQYF.

The count of this clone is one. This chain uses TRBV7-3 with TRBJ2-1; perhaps TRBD2 as D (6 bases). In germline, CDR1 is SGHTA, CDR2 FQGTGA. The CDR3 spans 16 residues. V lost 0 bases to trimming and J lost 6 bases, with 15 bases between them. This CDR3 is CASSLTGGVTPNEQFF. The CDR3 region has the DNA TGTGCCAGCAGCTTAACGGGGGGAGTGACGCCCAATGAGCAGTTCTTC.

In its sample, this clone was seen many times. This chain joins TRBV28 and TRBJ1-5, with D uncertain. This CDR3 region has 14 residues. Germline values: CDR1 MDHEN, CDR2 SYDVKM. V lost 1 base and J lost 9, with 13 bases in between. In DNA form, the CDR3 reads TGTGCCAGCAGTTTATCCGGGATATCTCGGCCCCAGCATTTT. Translated: CASSLSGISRPQHF.

The chain employs TRBV25-1 and TRBJ1-3, with D possibly TRBD1 on 5 matching bases. V was shortened by 3 bases and J by 4 bases, with 16 bases between the two germline ends. CDR3 length equals 16 residues. Germline CDR1 MGHDK, CDR2 SYGVNS. The DNA for the CDR3 is TGTGCCAGCAGTGACGCCGGCCGAGGGGACGGAAACACCATATATTTT. Encoded protein: CASSDAGRGDGNTIYF. The entire variable domain, with the rest obtained from reference TRBV25-1 and TRBJ1-3, is as follows: EADIYQTPRYLVIGTGKKITLECSQTMGHDKMYWYQQDPGMELHLIHYSYGVNSTEKGDLSSESTVSRIRTEHFPLTLESARPSHTSQYLCASSDAGRGDGNTIYFGEGSWLTVV.

DNA of the CDR3: TGCGCCAGCAGCCGGGCCGGGACGGCTAGCACAGATACGCAGTATTTT. As protein: CASSRAGTASTDTQYF. V is TRBV5-1 and J is TRBJ2-3, with D perhaps matching TRBD1 or TRBD2 (5 bases each). Deletions cut 4 bases from V and 0 bases from J, with 15 bases between. The CDR3 is made up of 16 amino acids. Germline CDR1 reads SGHRS; CDR2 reads YFSETQ.

The chain uses TRBV5-4 and TRBJ2-2; 10 nucleotides align to TRBD2. J gave up 8 bases and V 2 bases, and 9 bases lay outside the gene matches. This CDR3 comprises 16 residues. Germline CDR1 reads SGHNT; CDR2 reads YYREEE (reference sequence). The CDR3 protein is CASSLGTSAHLGELFF. The CDR3, as DNA: TGTGCCAGCAGCTTAGGGACTAGCGCCCATCTAGGGGAGCTGTTTTTT.

This chain uses TRBV27 with TRBJ2-6, with a tentative D call TRBD1 (6 bases). The germline gives CDR1 MNHEY, CDR2 SMNVEV (reference sequence). CDR3 size: 17 residues. V shed 0 bases and J shed 4 bases, with 13 bases lying between them. The CDR3 DNA reads as TGTGCCAGCAGTTTATCTGGGGGCGCGGCCGGGGCCAACGTCCTGACTTTC. Amino acid sequence: CASSLSGGAAGANVLTF.

V usage is TRBV7-3 and J usage is TRBJ2-3, with D uncertain. The CDR3 consists of 14 residues. The V end lost 2 bases, the J end lost 3 bases, and 9 bases lay between the germline ends. Per the germline V gene, CDR1 is SGHTA and CDR2 is FQGTGA. DNA of the CDR3: TGTGCCAGCAGCTTAGGCGTGGAGACAGATACGCAGTATTTT. As protein: CASSLGVETDTQYF.

Written as DNA, the CDR3 is TGCGCCAGCAGCCAAGAGTTGAGGGGAGTGACCCAGTACTTC. Its protein is CASSQELRGVTQYF. V usage is TRBV4-3 and J usage is TRBJ2-5; TRBD1 or TRBD2 may be the D gene (5 bases each). The germline V and J ends were trimmed by 0 bases and 7 bases, with 12 bases remaining between them. CDR1 is LGHNA and CDR2 is YSLEER in the germline V gene. There are 14 residues in the CDR3.

This chain joins TRBV19 and TRBJ1-5; TRBD1 aligns across 10 bases. The trim removed 3 bases at V and 5 bases at J, leaving 10 bases unmatched. The CDR3 is 17 residues long. Per germline, CDR1 LNHDA and CDR2 SQIVND (reference sequence). The CDR3, as DNA: TGTGCCAGTAGTATGCCCCGGACAGGGGGAGATGATCAGCCCCAGCATTTT. It codes for CASSMPRTGGDDQPQHF.

Regarding this clone: The same CDR3 is also encoded by other DNA sequences in this sample. This sequence joins TRBV4-1 and TRBJ1-1; no firm D call. This CDR3 spans 14 amino acids. CDR1 is MGHRA and CDR2 is YSYEKL in the germline V gene. V shed 6 bases and J shed 0 bases, with 11 bases lying between them. The DNA for the CDR3 is TGCGCCAGCAGACCGGGATTAATGAACACTGAAGCTTTCTTT. It is translated as CASRPGLMNTEAFF.

The J gene is TRBJ2-3, the V gene TRBV28, with unresolved D. CDR1 and CDR2 (germline): MDHEN, SYDVKM. CDR3 length equals 11 residues. The V gene lost 1 base and the J gene lost 6 bases, with 2 bases spanning the gap. CDR3 nucleotide sequence: TGTGCCAGCAGTTTATTTGATACGCAGTATTTT. Its translation is CASSLFDTQYF.

With respect to this clone: One end of the junction fails to match germline, which may point to a read error. The chain is built from TRBV4-3 and TRBJ2-2; D possibly corresponds to TRBD1 (5 bases). The CDR3 has 12 residues. Germline assignment: CDR1 LGHNA and CDR2 YSLEER. The CDR3 here is CASSQVAGALFF. The CDR3 region has the DNA TGCGCCAGCAGCCAAGTTGCTGGGGCGCTGTTTTTT.

The V and J genes are TRBV7-8 and TRBJ2-7; D remains unclear. With 2 bases removed from V and 3 bases from J, the gap between germline ends came to 8 bases. The germline V gene encodes CDR1 SGHVS and CDR2 FQNEAQ. The CDR3 runs 13 residues. DNA for the CDR3: TGTGCCAGCAGCTTATCTACCGTCTACGAGCAGTACTTC. Amino acid sequence: CASSLSTVYEQYF.

By frequency in the sample, this clone is medium-sized (0.01 to 0.1%). This chain joins TRBV28 and TRBJ2-1; D uncertain. V was cut by 6 bases and J by 5 bases, with 17 bases left in between. The germline CDR1 and CDR2 sequences are MDHEN and SYDVKM. This CDR3 spans 15 amino acids. The CDR3 DNA reads as TGTGCCAGCAGGCTGGAACTACAATCAAACAATGAGCAGTTCTTC. Its protein product is CASRLELQSNNEQFF.